The clone carrying this T cell receptor beta chain has just a few counts. This entry belongs to a study of regulatory T cells in long-lasting Graves disease. The CDR3 length is 14 residues. V lost 4 bases and J lost 3; bases outside the gene matches: 3. Germline V lookup: CDR1 MNHEY, CDR2 SMNVEV (reference sequence). Time point given: newly diagnosed GD, antithyroid drugs for less than 3 months. Construction of the TCR library relied on RNA isolated from PBMCs. Building the TCR beta libraries relied on iRepertoire HTBI primers, and CDR3 regions underwent Arm-PCR. TCRdb reanalysed the multiplex PCR reads using MiXCR and keeps one entry per CDR3 protein. The sample includes about 440,000 distinct CDR3 sequences, 14% to 15% of them seen just once. This sample also belongs to another study, concerning T cells in Graves' hyperthyroidism and ophthalmopathy.

The genes are TRBV27 and TRBJ2-5; 9 bases map to TRBD1. The source is a woman in her thirties with Graves disease. Sequencing used peripheral blood mononuclear cells (PBMCs), obtained at new diagnosis, from a patient treated with antithyroid drugs. DNA of the CDR3: TGTGCCAGCAGTTATACAGGGGGCGAAGAGACCCAGTACTTC. As protein: CASSYTGGEETQYF.